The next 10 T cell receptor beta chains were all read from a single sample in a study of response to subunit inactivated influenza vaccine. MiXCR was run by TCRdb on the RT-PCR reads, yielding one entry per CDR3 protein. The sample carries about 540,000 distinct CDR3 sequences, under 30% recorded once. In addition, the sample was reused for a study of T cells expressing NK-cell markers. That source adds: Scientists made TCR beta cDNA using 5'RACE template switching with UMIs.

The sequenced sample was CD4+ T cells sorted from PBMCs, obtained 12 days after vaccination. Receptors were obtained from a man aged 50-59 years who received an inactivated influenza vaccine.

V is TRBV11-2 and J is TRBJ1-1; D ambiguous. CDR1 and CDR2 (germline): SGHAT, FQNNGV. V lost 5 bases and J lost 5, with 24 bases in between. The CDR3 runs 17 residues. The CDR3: CASSHLAAPYGGTEAFF. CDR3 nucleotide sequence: TGTGCCAGCAGCCACTTAGCTGCACCCTATGGAGGTACTGAAGCTTTCTTT. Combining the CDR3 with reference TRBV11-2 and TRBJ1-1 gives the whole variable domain EAGVAQSPRYKIIEKRQSVAFWCNPISGHATLYWYQQILGQGPKLLIQFQNNGVVDDSQLPKDRFSAERLKGVDSTLKIQPAKLEDSAVYLCASSHLAAPYGGTEAFFGQGTRLTVV.

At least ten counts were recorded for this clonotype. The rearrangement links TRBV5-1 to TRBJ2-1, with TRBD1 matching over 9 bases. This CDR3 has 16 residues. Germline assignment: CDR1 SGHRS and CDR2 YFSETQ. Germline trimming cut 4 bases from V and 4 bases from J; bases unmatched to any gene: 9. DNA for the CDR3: TGCGCCAGCAGCACCGGCGGGGGACAGGGTTACAATGAGCAGTTCTTC. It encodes CASSTGGGQGYNEQFF.

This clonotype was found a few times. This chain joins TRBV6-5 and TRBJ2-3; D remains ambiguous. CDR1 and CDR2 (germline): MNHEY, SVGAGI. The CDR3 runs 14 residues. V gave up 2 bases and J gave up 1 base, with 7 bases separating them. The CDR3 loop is CASSYSPGTDTQYF. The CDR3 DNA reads TGTGCCAGCAGTTACAGTCCGGGCACAGATACGCAGTATTTT.

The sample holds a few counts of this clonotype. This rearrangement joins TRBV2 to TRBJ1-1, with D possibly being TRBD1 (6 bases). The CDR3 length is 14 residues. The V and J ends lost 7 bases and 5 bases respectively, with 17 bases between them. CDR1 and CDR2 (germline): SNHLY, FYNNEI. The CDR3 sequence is CASIRPGAYTEAFF. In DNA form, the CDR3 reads TGTGCCAGCATTCGTCCAGGGGCGTATACTGAAGCTTTCTTT.

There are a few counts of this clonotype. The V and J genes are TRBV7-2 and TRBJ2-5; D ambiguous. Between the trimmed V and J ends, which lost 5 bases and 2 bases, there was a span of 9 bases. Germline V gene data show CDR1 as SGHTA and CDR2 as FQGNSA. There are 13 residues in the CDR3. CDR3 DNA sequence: TGTGCCAGCAGCCCCACACAGCAAGAGACCCAGTACTTC. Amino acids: CASSPTQQETQYF.

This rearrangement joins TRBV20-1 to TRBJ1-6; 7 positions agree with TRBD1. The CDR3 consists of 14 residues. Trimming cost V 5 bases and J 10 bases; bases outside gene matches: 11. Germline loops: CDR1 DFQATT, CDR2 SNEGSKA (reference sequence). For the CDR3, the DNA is TGCAGTGCTTTGGACAGGCATAGTGGGTCACCCCTCCACTTT. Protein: CSALDRHSGSPLHF.

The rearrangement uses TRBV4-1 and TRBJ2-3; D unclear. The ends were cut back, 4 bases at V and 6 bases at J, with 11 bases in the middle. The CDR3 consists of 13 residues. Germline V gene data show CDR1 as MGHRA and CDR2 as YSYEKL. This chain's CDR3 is CASSPIHGDTQYF. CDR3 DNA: TGCGCCAGCAGCCCTATACACGGGGATACGCAGTATTTT.

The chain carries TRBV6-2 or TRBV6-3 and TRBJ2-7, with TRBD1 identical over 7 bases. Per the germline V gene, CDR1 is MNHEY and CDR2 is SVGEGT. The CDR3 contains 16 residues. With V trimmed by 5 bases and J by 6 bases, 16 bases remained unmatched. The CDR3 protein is CASSDEGAGRTSEQYF. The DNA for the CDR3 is TGTGCCAGCAGTGATGAGGGGGCTGGTAGAACAAGCGAGCAGTACTTC.

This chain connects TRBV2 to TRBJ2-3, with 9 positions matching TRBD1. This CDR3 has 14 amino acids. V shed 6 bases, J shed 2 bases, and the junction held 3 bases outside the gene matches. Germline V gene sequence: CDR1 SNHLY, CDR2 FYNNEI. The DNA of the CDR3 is TGTGCCAGCAGCCGGGACAGGGTCACAGATACGCAGTATTTT. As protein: CASSRDRVTDTQYF.

The CDR3 here is CASSLGAVRTTEAFF. In DNA, the CDR3 is TGCGCCAGCAGCTTGGGGGCAGTGAGGACCACTGAAGCTTTCTTT. The gene calls are TRBV5-1 and TRBJ1-1; D gene ambiguous. The V and J ends lost 0 bases and 4 bases respectively, with 13 bases between them. The CDR3 has 15 amino acids. Germline-derived CDR1 and CDR2 are SGHRS and YFSETQ.